Included here is one T cell receptor (beta chain) sequence, with context. Original methodology: Amplification from reference gene primers served as the basis for estimated nucleated cell counts. Produced via immunoSEQ multiplex PCR; TCRdb's table is partial and in-frame only. The D gene and trimming were derived from the DNA, and the V and J assignments and clone size from that table. The table has over 150,000 clones, roughly four fifths seen once. This sample stems from a study of blood T cell repertoires in COVID-19. Across the study: COVID-19 samples, acute and convalescent, were from the United States, Italy and Spain. T cells, B-cell-depleted T cells, or PBMCs supplied cDNA or gDNA.

Between the trimmed V and J ends, which lost 2 bases and 0 bases, there was a span of 7 bases. CDR3 length equals 14 residues. From germline, CDR1 is SGHKS and CDR2 YYEKEE (reference sequence). The J gene is TRBJ2-3, the V gene TRBV5-5; weak D call: TRBD1 (5 bases). Sequencing was performed on peripheral blood. The receptor was isolated from a human donor with acute or convalescent COVID-19. The donor label of this sample is uncertain. The chain's CDR3 is CASSFSGSTDTQYF. Written as DNA, the CDR3 is TGTGCCAGCAGCTTTTCAGGGAGCACAGATACGCAGTATTTT. Complete variable domain (other parts from reference TRBV5-5 and TRBJ2-3): DAGVTQSPTHLIKTRGQQVTLRCSPISGHKSVSWYQQVLGQGPQFIFQYYEKEERGRGNFPDRFSARQFPNYSSELNVNALLLGDSALYLCASSFSGSTDTQYFGPGTRLTVL.